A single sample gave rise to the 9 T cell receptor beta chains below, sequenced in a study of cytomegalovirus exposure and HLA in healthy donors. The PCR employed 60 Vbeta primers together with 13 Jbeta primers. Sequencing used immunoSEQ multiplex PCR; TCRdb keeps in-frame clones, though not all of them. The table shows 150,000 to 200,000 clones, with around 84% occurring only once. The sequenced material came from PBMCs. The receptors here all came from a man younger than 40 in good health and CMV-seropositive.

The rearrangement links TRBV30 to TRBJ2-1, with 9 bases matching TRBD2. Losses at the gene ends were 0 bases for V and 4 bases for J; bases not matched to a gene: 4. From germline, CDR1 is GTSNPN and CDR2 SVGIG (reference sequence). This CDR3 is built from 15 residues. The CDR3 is CAWSVGAGGYNEQFF. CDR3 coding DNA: TGTGCCTGGAGTGTAGGTGCGGGAGGGTACAATGAGCAGTTCTTC.

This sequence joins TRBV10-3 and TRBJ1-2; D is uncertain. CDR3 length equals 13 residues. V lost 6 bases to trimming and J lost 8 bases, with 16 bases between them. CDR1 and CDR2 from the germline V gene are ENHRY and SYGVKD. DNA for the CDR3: TGTGCCATCAGCGTAGAAGCTTCTAGGGGCTACACCTTC. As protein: CAISVEASRGYTF.

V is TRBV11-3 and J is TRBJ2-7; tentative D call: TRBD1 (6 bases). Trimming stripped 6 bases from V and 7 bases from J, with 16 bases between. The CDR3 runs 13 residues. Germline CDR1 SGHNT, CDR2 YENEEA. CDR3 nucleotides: TGTGCCAGCAGACACAGGGCGGAAGGAGAGCAGTACTTC. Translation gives CASRHRAEGEQYF.

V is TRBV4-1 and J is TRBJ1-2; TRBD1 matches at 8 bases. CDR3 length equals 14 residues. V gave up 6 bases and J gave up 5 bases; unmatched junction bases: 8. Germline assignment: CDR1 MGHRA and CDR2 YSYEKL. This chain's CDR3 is CASRSDRGMYGYTF. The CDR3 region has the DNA TGCGCCAGCAGATCCGACAGGGGAATGTATGGCTACACCTTC.

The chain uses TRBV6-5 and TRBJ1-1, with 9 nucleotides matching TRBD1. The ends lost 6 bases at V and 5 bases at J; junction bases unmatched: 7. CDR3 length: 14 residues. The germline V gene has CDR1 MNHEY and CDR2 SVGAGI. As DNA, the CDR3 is TGTGCCAGCAGATCGGACAGGGGCGGAACTGAAGCTTTCTTT. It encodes CASRSDRGGTEAFF.

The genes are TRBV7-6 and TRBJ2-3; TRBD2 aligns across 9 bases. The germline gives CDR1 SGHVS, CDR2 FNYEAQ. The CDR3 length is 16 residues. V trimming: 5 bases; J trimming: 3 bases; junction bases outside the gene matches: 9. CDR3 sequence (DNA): TGTGCCAGCAGCCGCGCCCGAGCGGGAGGAACAGATACGCAGTATTTT. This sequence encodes CASSRARAGGTDTQYF.

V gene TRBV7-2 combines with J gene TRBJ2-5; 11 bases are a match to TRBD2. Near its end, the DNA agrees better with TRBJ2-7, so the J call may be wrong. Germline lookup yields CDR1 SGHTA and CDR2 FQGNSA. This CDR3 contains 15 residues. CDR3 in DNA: TGTGCCAGCAGCTTAGAGGGACTAGCGGCCTACGAGCAGTACTTC. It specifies CASSLEGLAAYEQYF.

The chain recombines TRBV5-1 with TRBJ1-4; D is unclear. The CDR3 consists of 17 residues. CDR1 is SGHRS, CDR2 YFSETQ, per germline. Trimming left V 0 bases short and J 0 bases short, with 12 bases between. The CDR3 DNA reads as TGCGCCAGCAGCTTGGTTTTGTCAGGCGCAACTAATGAAAAACTGTTTTTT. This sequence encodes CASSLVLSGATNEKLFF.

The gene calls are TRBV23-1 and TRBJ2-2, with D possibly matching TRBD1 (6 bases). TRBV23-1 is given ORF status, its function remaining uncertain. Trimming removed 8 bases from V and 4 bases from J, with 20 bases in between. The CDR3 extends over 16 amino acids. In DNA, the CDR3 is TGCGCCAGCTGCCCCTTAGACAGGAGATCCACCGGGGAGCTGTTTTTT. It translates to CASCPLDRRSTGELFF.